The 30 T cell receptor beta chains reported below all come from one sample, sequenced in a study of cytomegalovirus exposure and HLA in healthy donors. PCR used 60 Vbeta primers and 13 Jbeta primers. Assay: immunoSEQ multiplex PCR; the TCRdb copy retains only in-frame clones and omits some. Of some 120,000 clones in the sample, just under 80% were seen once. The specimen was PBMCs. These receptor sequences come from a young man in good health and CMV-seronegative.

The J gene is TRBJ2-1, the V gene TRBV6-6; TRBD2 aligns across 7 bases. The CDR3 runs 15 residues. In germline, CDR1 is MNHNY, CDR2 SVGAGI (reference sequence). J was trimmed by 9 bases and V by 0 bases; bases with no gene match: 8. In nucleotides, the CDR3 is TGTGCCAGCAGTTACTCTGCGGGAGTTGGGACTGAGCAGTTCTTC. Protein sequence: CASSYSAGVGTEQFF.

The chain uses TRBV2 and TRBJ1-4; 8 bases match TRBD1. The germline V gene has CDR1 SNHLY and CDR2 FYNNEI. The CDR3 is made up of 15 amino acids. V lost 4 bases to trimming and J lost 8 bases; unmatched junction nucleotides: 9. The CDR3 DNA reads as TGTGCCAGCAGTGGACCAGGGGGCAGAGGGGAAAAACTGTTTTTT. Its protein product is CASSGPGGRGEKLFF. Looking up the rest from reference TRBV2 and TRBJ1-4 gives the full variable domain: EPEVTQTPSHQVTQMGQEVILRCVPISNHLYFYWYRQILGQKVEFLVSFYNNEISEKSEIFDDQFSVERPDGSNFTLKIRSTKLEDSAMYFCASSGPGGRGEKLFFGSGTQLSVL.

The rearrangement links TRBV7-2 to TRBJ2-7; TRBD2 aligns across 10 bases. The CDR3 is made up of 15 amino acids. Trimming took 1 base from V and 1 from J; bases not matched to a gene: 1. CDR1 is SGHTA, CDR2 FQGNSA, per germline. CDR3 nucleotides: TGTGCCAGCAGCTTAGGGACTAGCGGATCCTACGAGCAGTACTTC. Encoded protein: CASSLGTSGSYEQYF.

This chain connects TRBV5-1 to TRBJ2-5; 13 bases are a match to TRBD2. The V gene end was trimmed by 0 bases and the J gene end by 1 base; junction bases not matched to a gene: 3. The length of the CDR3 is 17 residues. CDR1 SGHRS and CDR2 YFSETQ come from the germline V gene. CDR3 residues: CASSLAGLAGAQETQYF. Written as DNA, the CDR3 is TGCGCCAGCAGCTTGGCTGGACTAGCGGGGGCCCAAGAGACCCAGTACTTC.

The table lists this clone with a few counts. V gene TRBV13 combines with J gene TRBJ2-7; D is undetermined. Trimming left V 5 bases short and J 0 bases short, with 14 bases between. CDR1 and CDR2 from the germline V gene are PRHDT and FYEKMQ (reference sequence). The CDR3 loop spans 15 amino acids. Written as DNA, the CDR3 is TGTGCCAGCAGCCCCGCGACACCTGGCTCCTACGAGCAGTACTTC. It specifies CASSPATPGSYEQYF. Drawing the rest from reference TRBV13 and TRBJ2-7, the complete variable domain is AAGVIQSPRHLIKEKRETATLKCYPIPRHDTVYWYQQGPGQDPQFLISFYEKMQSDKGSIPDRFSAQQFSDYHSELNMSSLELGDSALYFCASSPATPGSYEQYFGPGTRLTVT.

This chain links TRBV20-1 with TRBJ1-2; D remains unclear. From germline, CDR1 is DFQATT and CDR2 SNEGSKA (reference sequence). V was cut by 4 bases and J by 3 bases, with 6 bases left in between. The CDR3 loop spans 11 amino acids. The CDR3 region is CSAKEDYGYTF. The CDR3 DNA is TGCAGTGCTAAGGAGGACTATGGCTACACCTTC.

V and J are TRBV5-6 and TRBJ2-5, with 7 bases that match TRBD1. Germline trimming cut 4 bases from V and 5 bases from J; bases unmatched to any gene: 11. CDR3 length: 15 residues. Germline V gene lookup returns CDR1 SGHDT and CDR2 YYEEEE. This chain's CDR3 is CASSKPQGIGETQYF. The CDR3 nucleotides read TGTGCCAGCAGCAAGCCACAGGGGATCGGGGAGACCCAGTACTTC.

The gene calls are TRBV6-5 and TRBJ2-1, with unresolved D. CDR1 and CDR2 (germline): MNHEY, SVGAGI. This CDR3 is built from 13 residues. The V gene lost 6 bases and the J gene lost 1 base, with 7 bases spanning the gap. Here the CDR3 reads CASRPGSYNEQFF. The CDR3 DNA is TGTGCCAGCAGACCGGGTTCCTACAATGAGCAGTTCTTC.

The V and J genes are TRBV28 and TRBJ2-7; D possibly corresponds to TRBD1 (6 bases). CDR1 is MDHEN and CDR2 is SYDVKM in the germline V gene. The CDR3 covers 15 residues. Between the trimmed V and J ends, which lost 2 bases and 3 bases, there was a span of 14 bases. CDR3 nucleotide sequence: TGTGCCAGCAGTTTAGGCAGGGGCTTCTACTACGAGCAGTACTTC. Translated, it gives CASSLGRGFYYEQYF. The whole variable domain, filled in from reference TRBV28 and TRBJ2-7, reads DVKVTQSSRYLVKRTGEKVFLECVQDMDHENMFWYRQDPGLGLRLIYFSYDVKMKEKGDIPEGYSVSREKKERFSLILESASTNQTSMYLCASSLGRGFYYEQYFGPGTRLTVT.

The J gene is TRBJ2-2, the V gene TRBV7-2; perhaps TRBD1 as D (5 bases). The V end lost 5 bases, the J end lost 6 bases, and 16 bases lay between the germline ends. The CDR3 extends over 15 amino acids. Germline CDR1 and CDR2: SGHTA and FQGNSA. The CDR3 sequence: CASSPHPEGAGELFF. The CDR3 DNA is TGTGCCAGCAGCCCACACCCGGAAGGGGCCGGGGAGCTGTTTTTT.

CDR3 loop: CASSLAGTGRSGANVLTF. The DNA for the CDR3 is TGCGCCAGCAGCTTGGCTGGGACAGGGAGATCTGGGGCCAACGTCCTGACTTTC. The chain links TRBV5-1 to TRBJ2-6; 9 bases are shared with TRBD1. The CDR3 has 18 amino acids. In germline, CDR1 is SGHRS, CDR2 YFSETQ. J was trimmed by 1 base and V by 0 bases; bases with no gene match: 5. Full variable domain (missing parts from reference TRBV5-1 and TRBJ2-6): KAGVTQTPRYLIKTRGQQVTLSCSPISGHRSVSWYQQTPGQGLQFLFEYFSETQRNKGNFPGRFSGRQFSNSRSEMNVSTLELGDSALYLCASSLAGTGRSGANVLTFGAGSRLTVL.

The chain uses TRBV7-9 and TRBJ1-1; 9 nucleotides align to TRBD1. Germline CDR1 reads SEHNR; CDR2 reads FQNEAQ (reference sequence). Losses at the gene ends were 5 bases for V and 5 bases for J; bases not matched to a gene: 9. There are 15 residues in the CDR3. The chain's CDR3 is CASSEQGAGGTEAFF. The CDR3 bases are TGTGCCAGCAGCGAACAGGGGGCAGGGGGAACTGAAGCTTTCTTT.

V is TRBV7-2 and J is TRBJ2-2; 7 positions agree with TRBD1. This CDR3 has 16 residues. Germline V CDR1 and CDR2: SGHTA, FQGNSA. V lost 4 bases, J lost 6 bases, and 11 bases stayed unmatched. The CDR3 region has the DNA TGTGCCAGCAGCTCCCCGGGACAGCATAGTCCCGGGGAGCTGTTTTTT. Translating gives CASSSPGQHSPGELFF.

J is TRBJ1-6 and V is TRBV2, with a tentative D call TRBD1 (5 bases). The CDR3 covers 15 residues. Germline values: CDR1 SNHLY, CDR2 FYNNEI. V lost 7 bases and J lost 7, with 17 bases in between. CDR3 protein: CASKFRVYRNSPLHF. DNA of the CDR3: TGTGCCAGCAAATTCAGGGTCTACAGAAATTCACCCCTCCACTTT.

This clone was observed a single time. The chain joins TRBV6-1 to TRBJ1-5; the D is unclear. Germline V gene sequence: CDR1 MNHNS, CDR2 SASEGT. The CDR3 spans 13 residues. The ends were cut back, 10 bases at V and 2 bases at J, with 12 bases in the middle. The CDR3 DNA reads TGTGCCACAGCCCCGACTGGCAATCAGCCCCAGCATTTT. The encoded protein is CATAPTGNQPQHF.

A note on this clone: Additional DNA sequences in this sample encode the identical CDR3. This chain uses TRBV7-3 with TRBJ2-1, with TRBD2 identical over 13 bases. Germline CDR1 SGHTA, CDR2 FQGTGA. V was pared by 5 bases and J by 4 bases, with 2 bases of the junction left unmatched. The CDR3 runs to 15 residues. This CDR3 reads CASSPGLAGYNEQFF. The CDR3 DNA reads as TGTGCCAGCAGCCCGGGACTAGCGGGATACAATGAGCAGTTCTTC. The full variable domain, rest sourced from reference TRBV7-3 and TRBJ2-1, is GAGVSQTPSNKVTEKGKYVELRCDPISGHTALYWYRQSLGQGPEFLIYFQGTGAADDSGLPNDRFFAVRPEGSVSTLKIQRTERGDSAVYLCASSPGLAGYNEQFFGPGTRLTVL.

This clone has a single count. This chain joins TRBV11-2 and TRBJ2-2, with 7 bases matching TRBD2. J was trimmed by 13 bases and V by 0 bases; bases with no gene match: 14. In germline, CDR1 is SGHAT, CDR2 FQNNGV. The CDR3 runs to 16 residues. CDR3 loop: CASSLDRATSSLALFF. The CDR3 region has the DNA TGTGCCAGCAGCTTAGATCGGGCGACTAGCTCCCTGGCGCTGTTTTTT.

V is TRBV13 and J is TRBJ1-5; maybe TRBD1 (5 bases). CDR3 length: 20 residues. V lost 0 bases and J 0 bases, leaving 21 bases between the germline ends. The germline CDR1 and CDR2 sequences are PRHDT and FYEKMQ (reference sequence). The DNA of the CDR3 is TGTGCCAGCAGCTTAGGCGGATCCTTCAGGGCGCGGGATAGCAATCAGCCCCAGCATTTT. This encodes CASSLGGSFRARDSNQPQHF.

The rearrangement joins TRBV5-4 to TRBJ2-7, with 9 bases aligning to TRBD2. The CDR3 is 15 residues long. V lost 4 bases, J lost 0 bases, and 5 bases stayed unmatched. CDR1 is SGHNT and CDR2 is YYREEE in the germline V gene (reference sequence). CDR3 coding DNA: TGTGCCAGCAGCCGAGGTAGCGGGGGCTCCTACGAGCAGTACTTC. It yields the protein CASSRGSGGSYEQYF.

The chain combines TRBV7-2 with TRBJ1-1, with D perhaps matching TRBD1 (5 bases). Germline CDR1 SGHTA, CDR2 FQGNSA. The CDR3 runs 13 residues. V was trimmed by 4 bases and J by 7 bases, leaving 13 bases between them. The CDR3 DNA reads TGTGCCAGCAGCTACGACGGGGGGGGTGAAGCTTTCTTT. Protein product: CASSYDGGGEAFF.

The chain recombines TRBV10-3 with TRBJ2-1, with D uncertain. Deletions cut 3 bases from V and 8 bases from J, with 14 bases between. Looked up from germline, CDR1 is ENHRY and CDR2 is SYGVKD. This CDR3 contains 14 residues. For the CDR3, the DNA is TGTGCCATCAGTGACTCGAGGCGCAGCGATGAGCAGTTCTTC. Amino acids: CAISDSRRSDEQFF.

V usage is TRBV7-9 and J usage is TRBJ2-7, with TRBD1 matching 12 bases. This CDR3 comprises 15 residues. V trimming: 5 bases; J trimming: 7 bases; junction bases outside the gene matches: 9. Germline V gene lookup returns CDR1 SEHNR and CDR2 FQNEAQ (reference sequence). CDR3 region: CASSPPGQGAREQYF. In DNA, the CDR3 is TGTGCCAGCAGCCCGCCGGGACAGGGGGCGCGGGAGCAGTACTTC.

The chain employs TRBV11-2 and TRBJ1-1; 10 bases fit TRBD1. Germline CDR1 and CDR2: SGHAT and FQNNGV. This CDR3 is built from 18 residues. V trimming: 3 bases; J trimming: 0 bases; junction bases outside the gene matches: 10. CDR3 amino acids: CASSFPDRGPSLNTEAFF. DNA of the CDR3: TGTGCCAGCAGCTTTCCTGACAGGGGGCCTTCCCTGAACACTGAAGCTTTCTTT.

V and J are TRBV27 and TRBJ2-7; TRBD1 matches at 8 bases. In germline, CDR1 is MNHEY, CDR2 SMNVEV (reference sequence). V shed 3 bases, J shed 3 bases, and the junction held 1 base outside the gene matches. The CDR3 spans 13 residues. The CDR3 region is CASSFGTGYEQYF. The CDR3 nucleotides read TGTGCCAGCAGTTTCGGGACAGGCTACGAGCAGTACTTC.

V is TRBV6-5 and J is TRBJ2-5, with 11 bases lining up with TRBD1. Germline CDR1 is MNHEY and CDR2 is SVGAGI. The V gene end was trimmed by 0 bases and the J gene end by 11 bases; junction bases not matched to a gene: 11. The CDR3 is made up of 16 amino acids. The CDR3 loop is CASSYSRRTGGSQQYF. As DNA, the CDR3 is TGTGCCAGCAGTTACTCGAGGCGGACAGGGGGCTCCCAGCAGTACTTC.

The genes are TRBV18 and TRBJ2-5, with TRBD1 matching over 8 bases. Trimming cost V 1 base and J 2 bases; bases outside gene matches: 6. The CDR3 covers 16 residues. CDR1 is KGHSH and CDR2 is LQKENI in the germline V gene. DNA of the CDR3: TGTGCCAGCTCACCACGCACGGGACAGGAACAAGAGACCCAGTACTTC. This codes for CASSPRTGQEQETQYF.

This clone was seen more than once but under ten times. The chain has TRBV4-2 and TRBJ1-1; D is possibly TRBD1 (5 bases). The CDR3 totals 15 residues. V lost 4 bases to trimming and J lost 0 bases, with 12 bases between them. Germline V lookup: CDR1 LGHNA, CDR2 YNFKEQ. In DNA form, the CDR3 reads TGTGCCAGCAGCCTAGGACACTTCATGAACACTGAAGCTTTCTTT. Protein: CASSLGHFMNTEAFF.

V usage is TRBV30 and J usage is TRBJ1-3; D gene uncertain. Trimming cost V 5 bases and J 0 bases, with 8 bases left between them. The CDR3 consists of 13 residues. CDR1 GTSNPN and CDR2 SVGIG come from the germline V gene (reference sequence). The CDR3 reads CAWATGSGNTIYF. CDR3 bases: TGTGCCTGGGCGACTGGCTCTGGAAACACCATATATTTT. Full variable domain (outside the CDR3, taken from reference TRBV30 and TRBJ1-3): SQTIHQWPATLVQPVGSPLSLECTVEGTSNPNLYWYRQAAGRGLQLLFYSVGIGQISSEVPQNLSASRPQDRQFILSSKKLLLSDSGFYLCAWATGSGNTIYFGEGSWLTVV.

The chain joins TRBV6-5 to TRBJ2-1, with 8 bases aligning to TRBD2. CDR1 and CDR2 from the germline V gene are MNHEY and SVGAGI. V gave up 2 bases and J gave up 6 bases; unmatched junction bases: 9. The CDR3 runs to 16 residues. In DNA, the CDR3 is TGTGCCAGCAGTTACACAGGTCTAGCGGGCGGCAATGAGCAGTTCTTC. Amino acid sequence: CASSYTGLAGGNEQFF.

The CDR3 region is CAISRQGEASGANVLTF. In nucleotides, the CDR3 is TGTGCCATCAGTCGACAGGGGGAAGCTTCTGGGGCCAACGTCCTGACTTTC. V gene TRBV10-3 combines with J gene TRBJ2-6, with 9 positions matching TRBD1. V gave up 5 bases and J gave up 1 base; unmatched junction bases: 6. The germline V gene has CDR1 ENHRY and CDR2 SYGVKD. The CDR3 totals 17 residues.